The next 31 T cell receptor beta chains were all read from a single sample in a study of shared clonotypes between healthy human individuals. Only in-frame clones appear in the TCRdb table, and some are missing; sequencing was by immunoSEQ multiplex PCR. Among approximately 2.1 million clones, over 85% were seen once, and the ten largest hold 0.39%. Sequencing was done on a sample of naive CD4+ T cells from PBMCs. Subset described: CD45RA+ positively selected. The receptors here all came from a man younger than 35 in good health. Some clones in this sample may be carry-over from other donors' samples.

As for this clone: Other DNA sequences in this sample translate to the same CDR3. The gene calls are TRBV7-2 and TRBJ2-2, with TRBD2 matching over 7 bases. V shed 2 bases, J shed 5 bases, and the junction held 5 bases outside the gene matches. This CDR3 has 15 residues. Per the germline V gene, CDR1 is SGHTA and CDR2 is FQGNSA. CDR3 bases: TGTGCCAGCAGCTTATCAGGGAGGGGAACCGGGGAGCTGTTTTTT. Its protein is CASSLSGRGTGELFF.

This chain connects TRBV7-9 to TRBJ2-7; D is perhaps TRBD1 or TRBD2 (5 bases each). Germline lookup yields CDR1 SEHNR and CDR2 FQNEAQ (reference sequence). Trimming removed 4 bases at V and 6 bases at J, with 16 bases between. This CDR3 is built from 14 residues. DNA for the CDR3: TGTGCCAGCAGCTCTCACCGGGACGCCCCCGAGCAGTACTTC. Translated: CASSSHRDAPEQYF.

In regard to this clone: Other DNA variants within this sample encode the same CDR3. The J gene is TRBJ1-2, the V gene TRBV5-4, with 7 bases that match TRBD1. Trimming removed 3 bases from V and 2 bases from J; junction bases left unmatched: 4. Looked up from germline, CDR1 is SGHNT and CDR2 is YYREEE (reference sequence). This CDR3 region has 14 residues. The CDR3 DNA is TGTGCCAGCAGCTCGGGACAGACGAACTATGGCTACACCTTC. It encodes CASSSGQTNYGYTF. The variable domain in full, completed from reference TRBV5-4 and TRBJ1-2, reads ETGVTQSPTHLIKTRGQQVTLRCSSQSGHNTVSWYQQALGQGPQFIFQYYREEENGRGNFPPRFSGLQFPNYSSELNVNALELDDSALYLCASSSGQTNYGYTFGSGTRLTVV.

The chain employs TRBV6-5 and TRBJ1-2; D gene uncertain. V lost 0 bases to trimming and J lost 7 bases, with 9 bases between them. Germline CDR1 MNHEY, CDR2 SVGAGI. The CDR3 runs to 13 residues. As DNA, the CDR3 is TGTGCCAGCAGTTACTCGGGGTGGGGTGGCTACACCTTC. Translation gives CASSYSGWGGYTF.

This clone occurred once. The gene calls are TRBV5-1 and TRBJ2-2; D unresolved. Trimming stripped 5 bases from V and 7 bases from J, with 15 bases between. The CDR3 has 14 residues. The V gene's germline CDR1 is SGHRS and CDR2 YFSETQ. As DNA, the CDR3 is TGCGCCAGCAGTTCCTTCCGGTCGGACGGGGAGCTGTTTTTT. Protein sequence: CASSSFRSDGELFF.

The chain is built from TRBV28 and TRBJ1-5, with D uncertain. CDR1 and CDR2 from the germline V gene are MDHEN and SYDVKM. This CDR3 spans 13 amino acids. V lost 8 bases and J 4 bases, leaving 12 bases between the germline ends. The CDR3 region is CASDYPKNQPQHF. CDR3 DNA: TGTGCCAGCGACTACCCCAAAAATCAGCCCCAGCATTTT.

J is TRBJ1-4 and V is TRBV10-3; D uncertain. The CDR3 sequence is 14 residues long. Trimming removed 4 bases at V and 2 bases at J, with 8 bases between. Germline CDR1 reads ENHRY; CDR2 reads SYGVKD. This chain's CDR3 is CAISAGNTNEKLFF. The DNA for the CDR3 is TGTGCCATCAGTGCCGGGAATACTAATGAAAAACTGTTTTTT.

The V gene is TRBV28, the J gene TRBJ1-1; D gene uncertain. Germline values: CDR1 MDHEN, CDR2 SYDVKM. The CDR3 has 13 residues. V was pared by 6 bases and J by 0 bases, with 8 bases between. In DNA form, the CDR3 reads TGTGCCAGCAGCCGAACGTTGAACACTGAAGCTTTCTTT. This encodes CASSRTLNTEAFF.

The chain carries TRBV5-4 and TRBJ2-5; TRBD2 agrees at 8 bases. The CDR3 runs to 16 residues. Germline lookup yields CDR1 SGHNT and CDR2 YYREEE (reference sequence). V shed 7 bases and J 2 bases; nucleotides not matched to a gene: 13. The CDR3 nucleotides are TGTGCCAGCGCCACGGGGGGGGCGGCCCAACAAGAGACCCAGTACTTC. It is translated as CASATGGAAQQETQYF.

This clone was found once. The CDR3 is CASSPRPAEIRNTQYF. As DNA, the CDR3 is TGTGCCAGCAGCCCCCGCCCAGCCGAAATCCGAAATACGCAGTATTTT. The J gene is TRBJ2-3, the V gene TRBV7-2; D remains ambiguous. The germline gives CDR1 SGHTA, CDR2 FQGNSA. The CDR3 has 16 amino acids. Trimming left V 5 bases short and J 7 bases short, with 22 bases between.

The chain links TRBV5-6 to TRBJ1-1, with TRBD1 as a possible D gene (5 bases). Trimming took 4 bases from V and 5 from J, leaving 15 bases between them. CDR1 and CDR2 (germline): SGHDT, YYEEEE. This CDR3 is 14 amino acids long. CDR3 region: CASSATSGKTEAFF. The CDR3 DNA reads as TGTGCCAGCAGCGCAACCTCAGGGAAAACTGAAGCTTTCTTT.

This sequence joins TRBV18 and TRBJ1-1, with 7 bases fitting TRBD1. This CDR3 is built from 17 residues. The J segment lost 0 bases and the V segment lost 0 bases, leaving 7 bases of the junction unmatched. Germline V lookup: CDR1 KGHSH, CDR2 LQKENI. CDR3 nucleotide sequence: TGTGCCAGCTCACCACCGAACAGGGGCGAATTGAACACTGAAGCTTTCTTT. Translated, it gives CASSPPNRGELNTEAFF.

This clone was seen just once. The chain couples TRBV5-1 to TRBJ2-5; TRBD2 is a possible D gene (5 bases). Trimming pared 0 bases from V and 0 bases from J, leaving 12 bases between. Germline loops: CDR1 SGHRS, CDR2 YFSETQ. The CDR3 has 16 residues. The CDR3 loop is CASSLASSGDQETQYF. The CDR3 DNA reads TGCGCCAGCAGCTTGGCCTCGAGCGGTGACCAAGAGACCCAGTACTTC.

The J gene is TRBJ1-2, the V gene TRBV7-2; D gene unclear. The V gene's germline CDR1 is SGHTA and CDR2 FQGNSA. CDR3 length equals 12 residues. Trimming cost V 2 bases and J 6 bases, with 7 bases left between them. Written as DNA, the CDR3 is TGTGCCAGCAGCTTAATTCGGGATGGCTACACCTTC. The encoded protein is CASSLIRDGYTF.

This chain uses TRBV7-9 with TRBJ1-3; D ambiguous. Trimming stripped 0 bases from V and 6 bases from J, with 3 bases between. Germline CDR1 is SEHNR and CDR2 is FQNEAQ (reference sequence). The CDR3 runs 12 residues. The CDR3 region is CASSLAENTIYF. The DNA for the CDR3 is TGTGCCAGCAGCTTAGCCGAAAACACCATATATTTT.

The V gene is TRBV6-1, the J gene TRBJ1-2, with TRBD1 as a possible D gene (5 bases). The germline V gene encodes CDR1 MNHNS and CDR2 SASEGT. V gave up 3 bases and J gave up 3 bases, with 5 bases separating them. The CDR3 runs 12 residues. The CDR3 reads CASSEGHYGYTF. DNA of the CDR3: TGTGCCAGCAGTGAGGGACACTATGGCTACACCTTC.

This rearrangement joins TRBV4-3 to TRBJ2-1; no clear D. V lost 4 bases and J 1 base, leaving 11 bases between the germline ends. Germline values: CDR1 LGHNA, CDR2 YSLEER. The CDR3 has 15 residues. CDR3 in DNA: TGCGCCAGCAGCCTTTTGAGCGCTTCCTACAATGAGCAGTTCTTC. This encodes CASSLLSASYNEQFF.

The chain couples TRBV2 to TRBJ2-7; no reliable D call. Trimming removed 4 bases at V and 2 bases at J, with 12 bases between. The CDR3 has 14 residues. Germline V gene lookup returns CDR1 SNHLY and CDR2 FYNNEI. The CDR3 loop reads CASSVGRRTYEQYF. CDR3 DNA sequence: TGTGCCAGCAGTGTTGGGCGGCGAACCTACGAGCAGTACTTC.

The chain uses TRBV5-1 and TRBJ2-4; D is possibly TRBD1 (5 bases). The CDR3 is 16 amino acids. CDR1 is SGHRS, CDR2 YFSETQ, per germline. Trimming removed 0 bases at V and 7 bases at J, with 17 bases between. CDR3 loop: CASSLEGSGNWNIQYF. The CDR3 nucleotides read TGCGCCAGCAGCTTGGAGGGTTCAGGGAATTGGAACATTCAGTACTTC.

This CDR3 is CASSHPSPIAEPSYNEQFF. DNA of the CDR3: TGCGCCAGCAGCCACCCATCCCCAATAGCGGAACCATCCTACAATGAGCAGTTCTTC. This sequence joins TRBV5-1 and TRBJ2-1, with D perhaps matching TRBD2 (6 bases). Germline CDR1 SGHRS, CDR2 YFSETQ. The CDR3 consists of 19 residues. The germline V and J ends were trimmed by 4 bases and 1 base, with 24 bases remaining between them.

The V call is TRBV28, the J call TRBJ1-2; D remains ambiguous. CDR3 size: 14 residues. The V end lost 6 bases, the J end lost 5 bases, and 16 bases lay between the germline ends. Germline values: CDR1 MDHEN, CDR2 SYDVKM. DNA for the CDR3: TGTGCCAGCAGGACCGGGCGTCTCATTTATGGCTACACCTTC. Its protein is CASRTGRLIYGYTF.

The DNA for the CDR3 is TGTGCCAGCAGCGCCGCTATAGGAAACACCATATATTTT. Protein sequence: CASSAAIGNTIYF. V and J are TRBV11-2 and TRBJ1-3, with D uncertain. The CDR3 covers 13 residues. V shed 5 bases and J shed 4 bases, with 9 bases lying between them. The germline V gene has CDR1 SGHAT and CDR2 FQNNGV. Variable domain in full (rest from reference TRBV11-2 and TRBJ1-3): EAGVAQSPRYKIIEKRQSVAFWCNPISGHATLYWYQQILGQGPKLLIQFQNNGVVDDSQLPKDRFSAERLKGVDSTLKIQPAKLEDSAVYLCASSAAIGNTIYFGEGSWLTVV.

J is TRBJ2-7 and V is TRBV19, with 7 positions matching TRBD2. The CDR3 totals 14 residues. Germline CDR1 reads LNHDA; CDR2 reads SQIVND (reference sequence). J lost 6 bases, V lost 5 bases, and 10 bases had no gene match. The CDR3 bases are TGTGCCAGTAGTGGTGGCGCGGGAGTAAGCGAGCAGTACTTC. Its protein product is CASSGGAGVSEQYF.

This chain links TRBV7-3 with TRBJ2-1; 9 positions match TRBD2. This CDR3 region has 16 residues. Germline V gene lookup returns CDR1 SGHTA and CDR2 FQGTGA. V was clipped by 3 bases and J by 4 bases; unmatched bases: 7. The CDR3 loop reads CASSFIAGVGYNEQFF. The CDR3 nucleotides read TGTGCCAGCAGCTTTATAGCGGGAGTGGGGTACAATGAGCAGTTCTTC.

With regard to this clone: Other DNA variants within this sample encode the same CDR3. CDR3 sequence: CASSFSQGNTEAFF. CDR3 bases: TGCGCCAGCAGCTTCTCACAGGGGAACACTGAAGCTTTCTTT. This sequence joins TRBV5-1 and TRBJ1-1; TRBD1 might be the D (6 bases). This CDR3 is built from 14 residues. Germline lookup yields CDR1 SGHRS and CDR2 YFSETQ. Trimming removed 2 bases at V and 1 base at J, with 9 bases between.

The chain joins TRBV9 to TRBJ2-1; D ambiguous. Germline-derived CDR1 and CDR2 are SGDLS and YYNGEE. V was trimmed by 2 bases and J by 5 bases, leaving 8 bases between them. The CDR3 has 13 residues. As DNA, the CDR3 is TGTGCCAGCAGCGTCAAGCGAGACAATGAGCAGTTCTTC. As protein: CASSVKRDNEQFF. The full variable domain, with the rest looked up from reference TRBV9 and TRBJ2-1, is DSGVTQTPKHLITATGQRVTLRCSPRSGDLSVYWYQQSLDQGLQFLIQYYNGEERAKGNILERFSAQQFPDLHSELNLSSLELGDSALYFCASSVKRDNEQFFGPGTRLTVL.

The V call is TRBV5-1, the J call TRBJ2-5; possibly TRBD2 for D (5 bases). CDR1 is SGHRS and CDR2 is YFSETQ in the germline V gene. The CDR3 totals 15 residues. Trimming removed 1 base from V and 0 bases from J, with 10 bases in between. The DNA of the CDR3 is TGCGCCAGCAGCTTGCGGGGATCGTACCAAGAGACCCAGTACTTC. Translated, it gives CASSLRGSYQETQYF.

The chain uses TRBV5-4 and TRBJ2-7; weak D call: TRBD2 (5 bases). Trimming pared 4 bases from V and 2 bases from J, leaving 13 bases between. The CDR3 runs to 14 residues. Germline CDR1 SGHNT, CDR2 YYREEE (reference sequence). CDR3 region: CASSDAVSAYEQYF. CDR3 in DNA: TGTGCCAGCAGCGACGCCGTTAGCGCCTACGAGCAGTACTTC.

About this clone itself: Other DNA sequences in this specimen translate into the identical CDR3. This chain joins TRBV5-1 and TRBJ2-7, with 7 bases aligning to TRBD1. Germline CDR1 is SGHRS and CDR2 is YFSETQ. The V and J ends lost 5 bases and 2 bases, in that order; junction bases with no gene match: 1. The CDR3 runs 12 residues. The CDR3 bases are TGCGCCAGCAGACAGGGGACCTACGAGCAGTACTTC. Translated: CASRQGTYEQYF.

This chain joins TRBV10-3 and TRBJ2-7; tentatively, D is TRBD1 (5 bases). V dropped 0 bases and J dropped 0 bases, with 15 bases sitting between them. This CDR3 region has 17 residues. Germline V gene lookup returns CDR1 ENHRY and CDR2 SYGVKD. The CDR3 here is CAISESWSLDNSYEQYF. In DNA form, the CDR3 reads TGTGCCATCAGTGAGTCGTGGAGTCTGGACAACTCCTACGAGCAGTACTTC.

The chain is built from TRBV9 and TRBJ2-2; 11 bases align to TRBD2. Trimming at V came to 3 bases and at J to 6 bases, leaving 4 bases not matched to a gene. The CDR3 is 15 amino acids. CDR1 SGDLS and CDR2 YYNGEE come from the germline V gene. CDR3: CASSGLAGGAGELFF. The CDR3 DNA follows: TGTGCCAGCAGCGGGCTAGCGGGAGGAGCCGGGGAGCTGTTTTTT.